The entry below describes one T cell receptor beta chain. The source of the sample is a study of T-cell reconstitution after alpha-beta-depleted transplantation in children. CDR1 is MNHNS and CDR2 is SASEGT in the germline V gene. The V gene lost 6 bases and the J gene lost 4 bases, with 16 bases spanning the gap. This CDR3 comprises 15 residues. Preparation of the TCRbeta library used unique molecular identifiers. One entry per CDR3 protein results from TCRdb running MiXCR on the PCR reads. Here the sample spans about 830,000 distinct CDR3 sequences, about 16% being singletons. This chain joins TRBV6-1 and TRBJ1-5; TRBD1 might be the D (6 bases). The clonotype comes from a male patient younger than 18 who had a stem cell transplant for acute lymphoblastic leukemia, so the T cells may come from the graft donor. The sequenced sample was PBMCs, mostly from graft donor cells, obtained 360 days after TCRalphabeta/CD19-depleted stem cell transplant. The CDR3 region is CASSRDRSNNQPQHF. The CDR3 region has the DNA TGTGCCAGCAGCCGCGACAGGAGCAATAATCAGCCCCAGCATTTT.